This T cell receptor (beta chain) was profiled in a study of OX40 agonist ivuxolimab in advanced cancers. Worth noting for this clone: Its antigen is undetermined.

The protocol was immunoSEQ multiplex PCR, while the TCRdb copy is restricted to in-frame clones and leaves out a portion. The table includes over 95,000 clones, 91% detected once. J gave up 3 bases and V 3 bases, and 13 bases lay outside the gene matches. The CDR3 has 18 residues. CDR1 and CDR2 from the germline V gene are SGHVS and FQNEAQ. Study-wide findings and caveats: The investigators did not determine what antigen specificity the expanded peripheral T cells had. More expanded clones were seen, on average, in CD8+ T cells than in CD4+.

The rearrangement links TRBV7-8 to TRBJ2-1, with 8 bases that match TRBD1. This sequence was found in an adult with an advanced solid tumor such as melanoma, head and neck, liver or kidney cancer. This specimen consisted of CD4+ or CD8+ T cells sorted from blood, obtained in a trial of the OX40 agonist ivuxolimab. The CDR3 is CASSFRDRSPSRYNEQFF. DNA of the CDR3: TGTGCCAGCAGCTTTCGGGACAGGTCACCGTCTCGCTACAATGAGCAGTTCTTC.